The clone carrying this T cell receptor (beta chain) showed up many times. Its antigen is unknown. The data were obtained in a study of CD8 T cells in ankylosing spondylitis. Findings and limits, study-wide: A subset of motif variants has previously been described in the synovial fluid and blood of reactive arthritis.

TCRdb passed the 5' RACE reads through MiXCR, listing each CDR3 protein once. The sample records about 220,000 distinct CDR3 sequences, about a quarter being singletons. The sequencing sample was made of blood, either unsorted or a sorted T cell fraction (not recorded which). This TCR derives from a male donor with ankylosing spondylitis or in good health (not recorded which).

The DNA for the CDR3 is TGCGCCAGCAGCTGGGGACTAGCGGGAGGATTAAGAACCGGGGAGCTGTTTTTT. Its protein product is CASSWGLAGGLRTGELFF. The chain employs TRBV4-3 and TRBJ2-2; TRBD2 matches 15 bases. CDR3 length: 18 residues. V dropped 5 bases and J dropped 5; count of bases not matched to a gene: 9. Germline CDR1 LGHNA, CDR2 YSLEER.